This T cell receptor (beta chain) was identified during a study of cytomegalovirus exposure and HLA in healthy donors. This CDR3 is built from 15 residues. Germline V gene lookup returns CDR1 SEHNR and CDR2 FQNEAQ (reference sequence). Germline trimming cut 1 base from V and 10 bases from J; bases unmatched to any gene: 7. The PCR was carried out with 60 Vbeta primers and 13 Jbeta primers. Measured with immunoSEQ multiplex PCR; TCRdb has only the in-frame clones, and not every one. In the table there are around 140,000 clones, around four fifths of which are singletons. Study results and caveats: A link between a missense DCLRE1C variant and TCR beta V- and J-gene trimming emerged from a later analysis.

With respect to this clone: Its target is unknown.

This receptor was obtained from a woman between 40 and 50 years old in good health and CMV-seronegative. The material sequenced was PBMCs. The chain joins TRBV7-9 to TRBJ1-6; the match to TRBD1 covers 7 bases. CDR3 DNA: TGTGCCAGCAGCTTAGGGGACAGTCCCCGATCACCCCTCCACTTT. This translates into CASSLGDSPRSPLHF. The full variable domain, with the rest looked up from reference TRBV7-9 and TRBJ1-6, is DTGVSQNPRHKITKRGQNVTFRCDPISEHNRLYWYRQTLGQGPEFLTYFQNEAQLEKSRLLSDRFSAERPKGSFSTLEIQRTEQGDSAMYLCASSLGDSPRSPLHFGNGTRLTVT.